These 20 T cell receptor beta chains originate from one sample sequenced in a study of T cells in Graves' hyperthyroidism and ophthalmopathy. The source material, RNA transcripts, was used to amplify TCR beta CDR3 regions. Primed by the HTBI set, a first-round RT-PCR was run on the TCR CDR3. TCRdb called the multiplex PCR reads again in MiXCR, with one record for every CDR3 protein. The sample shows roughly 250,000 distinct CDR3 sequences, less than 20% of them seen only once. The specimen sequenced was blood. The receptors originated from a woman between 18 and 30 years old with Graves' ophthalmopathy.

The chain combines TRBV6-4 with TRBJ1-3; 10 nucleotides align to TRBD1. CDR1 MRHNA and CDR2 SNTAGT come from the germline V gene. J gave up 6 bases and V 3 bases, and 8 bases lay outside the gene matches. CDR3 size: 16 residues. CDR3 residues: CASSEWDRGLENTIYF. CDR3 in DNA: TGTGCCAGCAGTGAGTGGGACAGGGGATTGGAAAACACCATATATTTT.

Comments on this clonotype: A much larger clone differs by one base, so this may be a read error. The chain has TRBV2 and TRBJ1-5, with D tentatively TRBD1 (5 bases). Germline CDR1 and CDR2: SNHLY and FYNNEI. The CDR3 spans 15 residues. CDR3 DNA sequence: TGTGCCAGCACTAAAGAGGGGTCGCGCAATCAGCCCCGGCATTTT. This codes for CASTKEGSRNQPRHF.

This clonotype was seen many times. The chain has TRBV28 and TRBJ1-2, with unresolved D. The V end was cut by 10 bases, the J end by 4 bases, with 10 bases between. CDR3 length equals 11 residues. Germline CDR1 reads MDHEN; CDR2 reads SYDVKM. This CDR3 is CATRNIYGYTF. For the CDR3, the DNA is TGTGCCACCAGGAATATCTATGGCTACACCTTC.

This clonotype was counted at least ten times. The chain employs TRBV15 and TRBJ2-7; 8 bases agree with TRBD1. Germline V lookup: CDR1 LNHNV, CDR2 YYDKDF (reference sequence). The V gene end was trimmed by 4 bases and the J gene end by 12 bases; junction bases not matched to a gene: 11. CDR3 length: 13 residues. The CDR3 nucleotides are TGTGCCACCAGCATGACACCGACAGGGGCGCGGTACTTC. Amino acid sequence: CATSMTPTGARYF.

A few counts support this clonotype. J is TRBJ2-7 and V is TRBV28, with TRBD1 matching over 7 bases. The CDR3 length is 14 residues. Germline CDR1 is MDHEN and CDR2 is SYDVKM. V shed 5 bases and J 4 bases; nucleotides not matched to a gene: 8. The CDR3 protein is CASSRYRGRYEQYF. The DNA for the CDR3 is TGTGCCAGCAGTCGTTACAGGGGAAGGTACGAGCAGTACTTC.

This clonotype was picked up many times. The chain links TRBV20-1 to TRBJ2-6; a weak D match, TRBD2 (6 bases). The CDR3 has 15 amino acids. In germline, CDR1 is DFQATT, CDR2 SNEGSKA (reference sequence). Deletions cut 5 bases from V and 0 bases from J, with 11 bases between. The CDR3 DNA reads as TGCAGTGCTTTGGACGGGGGCTCTGGGGCCAACGTCCTGACTTTC. Translated, it gives CSALDGGSGANVLTF.

A few counts support this clonotype. The chain has TRBV12-3 or TRBV12-4 and TRBJ2-7; 8 bases align to TRBD1. With V trimmed by 5 bases and J by 1 base, 4 bases remained unmatched. CDR3 size: 14 residues. The CDR3, as DNA: TGTGCCAGCAGTCGGACAGGGAGATCCTACGAGCAGTACTTC. Its translation is CASSRTGRSYEQYF.

This clonotype occurred many times. The chain recombines TRBV28 with TRBJ2-3, with 7 bases aligning to TRBD2. This CDR3 region has 15 residues. From germline, CDR1 is MDHEN and CDR2 SYDVKM. V dropped 1 base and J dropped 4; count of bases not matched to a gene: 5. The CDR3 DNA reads TGTGCCAGCAGTTTATTGTGGGGGGGACCAGATACGCAGTATTTT. Translated: CASSLLWGGPDTQYF.

In the case of this clonotype: A read error may explain this, as a much larger clone is one base away. The chain joins TRBV4-1 to TRBJ1-1, with D possibly TRBD1 on 6 matching bases. Trimming removed 4 bases from V and 1 base from J, with 13 bases in between. Germline-derived CDR1 and CDR2 are MGHRA and YSYEKL. The CDR3 runs to 15 residues. The CDR3 is CASSPLTGGNTEAFF. The CDR3 DNA follows: TGCGCCAGCAGCCCTTTGACAGGCGGGAACACTGAAGCTTTCTTT.

The table lists this clonotype with many counts. The genes are TRBV12-5 and TRBJ1-2, with 10 nucleotides matching TRBD1. This CDR3 is built from 17 residues. The ends lost 5 bases at V and 6 bases at J; junction bases unmatched: 15. Germline V gene sequence: CDR1 LGHNT, CDR2 FRNRAP. The CDR3 reads CASGPGQGPGGENGYTF. CDR3 DNA: TGTGCTAGTGGTCCGGGACAGGGGCCGGGTGGGGAAAATGGCTACACCTTC.

This clonotype was detected many times. The rearrangement joins TRBV7-9 to TRBJ2-5; no reliable D call. Germline-derived CDR1 and CDR2 are SEHNR and FQNEAQ (reference sequence). The CDR3 totals 13 residues. V was shortened by 4 bases and J by 4 bases, with 10 bases between the two germline ends. The CDR3 region has the DNA TGTGCCAGCAGCTCTATAATAAGAGAGACCCAGTACTTC. Residues: CASSSIIRETQYF.

V and J are TRBV6-2 or TRBV6-3 and TRBJ1-5; no clear D. V lost 7 bases and J 2 bases, leaving 6 bases between the germline ends. Germline V gene data show CDR1 as MNHEY and CDR2 as SVGEGT. CDR3 length: 12 amino acids. CDR3 nucleotide sequence: TGTGCCAGCAATTTCGGCAATCAGCCCCAGCATTTT. As protein: CASNFGNQPQHF.

This clonotype was seen ten or more times. The chain links TRBV9 to TRBJ2-1, with a possible D match to TRBD2 (5 bases). The CDR3 length is 15 residues. Germline-derived CDR1 and CDR2 are SGDLS and YYNGEE. V lost 2 bases and J 10 bases, leaving 19 bases between the germline ends. DNA of the CDR3: TGTGCCAGCAGCGTGACTCAGGAAGGGTGGGAGGAGCAGTTCTTC. Translated, it gives CASSVTQEGWEEQFF.

Ten or more counts support this clonotype. The chain recombines TRBV20-1 with TRBJ2-3, with TRBD2 matching over 9 bases. After removal of 3 bases from V and 9 bases from J, the junction contained 10 bases not matched to a gene. Germline loops: CDR1 DFQATT, CDR2 SNEGSKA (reference sequence). This CDR3 comprises 14 residues. DNA for the CDR3: TGCAGTGCTAGGTCGGCGGGGGGGCCGGGAACGCAGTATTTT. This sequence encodes CSARSAGGPGTQYF.

In its sample, this clonotype was seen many times. The V and J genes are TRBV7-2 and TRBJ2-7, with a possible D match to TRBD1 (5 bases). The V end was cut by 5 bases, the J end by 2 bases, with 10 bases between. CDR1 SGHTA and CDR2 FQGNSA come from the germline V gene. This CDR3 is built from 13 residues. The CDR3 is CASSPQGPYEQYF. DNA for the CDR3: TGTGCCAGCAGCCCCCAGGGCCCCTACGAGCAGTACTTC.

This clonotype was counted at least ten times. This chain uses TRBV4-2 with TRBJ1-2; 9 bases align to TRBD1. Germline lookup yields CDR1 LGHNA and CDR2 YNFKEQ. This CDR3 comprises 15 residues. Trimming at V came to 0 bases and at J to 8 bases, leaving 7 bases not matched to a gene. The CDR3 DNA sequence: TGTGCCAGCAGCCAAGAGGGGGGACAGGGAGACGGCTACACCTTC. Protein product: CASSQEGGQGDGYTF.

This clonotype showed up just a few times. The chain combines TRBV24-1 with TRBJ2-1, with TRBD2 identical over 10 bases. J gave up 8 bases and V 3 bases, and 6 bases lay outside the gene matches. Per germline, CDR1 KGHDR and CDR2 SFDVKD. This CDR3 has 15 residues. The CDR3 region is CATSDILAGAHEQFF. Here the CDR3 DNA reads TGTGCCACCAGTGATATTCTAGCGGGGGCCCATGAGCAGTTCTTC.

This clonotype has a count of ten or more. The gene calls are TRBV6-2 or TRBV6-3 and TRBJ1-2, with 9 bases that match TRBD1. V shed 6 bases and J 4 bases; nucleotides not matched to a gene: 12. CDR3 length: 16 amino acids. CDR1 and CDR2 (germline): MNHEY, SVGEGT. CDR3 in DNA: TGTGCCAGCAGACGACCCGGGACAGGGTCTACCTATGGCTACACCTTC. Protein sequence: CASRRPGTGSTYGYTF.

This clonotype was seen ten or more times. The rearrangement uses TRBV28 and TRBJ2-7; perhaps TRBD1 as D (7 bases). CDR1 is MDHEN, CDR2 SYDVKM, per germline. The CDR3 loop spans 13 amino acids. The V end was cut by 3 bases, the J end by 5 bases, with 11 bases between. The CDR3 loop reads CASSFGRGDEQYF. CDR3 sequence (DNA): TGTGCCAGCAGTTTCGGCAGGGGGGACGAGCAGTACTTC.

This sequence joins TRBV28 and TRBJ2-5; 7 bases fit TRBD1. The CDR3 extends over 14 amino acids. The V gene's germline CDR1 is MDHEN and CDR2 SYDVKM. The junction had 5 bases not matched to a gene; V was cut back by 4 bases and J by 3 bases. The CDR3 DNA follows: TGTGCCAGCAGTTCTCTCGGGACAGAAGAGACCCAGTACTTC. This encodes CASSSLGTEETQYF.